These 30 T cell receptor beta chains were all obtained from the same sample, sequenced in a study of blood T cells in healthy people across ages. Together with a sample-barcoded 5' primer, a J-beta primer mix was included in a second PCR lasting roughly 6 to 12 cycles. One entry per CDR3 protein results from TCRdb running MiXCR on the 5' RACE reads. The repertoire holds almost 1 million distinct CDR3 sequences, with 45% to 60% as singletons. The sample consisted of blood. Every receptor here comes from a woman aged 55 to 70 in good health.

A few counts support this clonotype. The chain joins TRBV29-1 to TRBJ1-4; D is uncertain. This CDR3 region has 16 residues. Trimming removed 2 bases from V and 2 bases from J, with 15 bases in between. Germline V gives CDR1 SQVTM, CDR2 ANQGSEA. The CDR3 here is CSVELRLGRTNEKLFF. For the CDR3, the DNA is TGCAGCGTTGAACTCCGCCTGGGGAGGACTAATGAAAAACTGTTTTTT.

In this sample, this clonotype turned up once. The chain employs TRBV2 and TRBJ2-5, with D perhaps TRBD2 (5 bases). CDR1 SNHLY and CDR2 FYNNEI come from the germline V gene. V was clipped by 6 bases and J by 5 bases, with 13 bases between them. The CDR3 has 13 amino acids. The CDR3 region is CASSTIVAETQYF. Written as DNA, the CDR3 is TGTGCCAGCAGCACCATTGTAGCGGAGACCCAGTACTTC. Full variable domain (remainder filled in from reference TRBV2 and TRBJ2-5): EPEVTQTPSHQVTQMGQEVILRCVPISNHLYFYWYRQILGQKVEFLVSFYNNEISEKSEIFDDQFSVERPDGSNFTLKIRSTKLEDSAMYFCASSTIVAETQYFGPGTRLLVL.

This clonotype appeared a few times. V gene TRBV29-1 combines with J gene TRBJ2-1; the match to TRBD1 covers 7 bases. The DNA end is more similar to TRBJ2-7, so the J call may be wrong. The CDR3 covers 16 residues. The germline V gene encodes CDR1 SQVTM and CDR2 ANQGSEA. The CDR3 reads CSVEGAQGKPYNEQYF. The CDR3 bases are TGCAGCGTTGAAGGCGCACAGGGGAAGCCCTACAATGAGCAGTACTTC.

The V call is TRBV28, the J call TRBJ1-5; D gene unclear. This CDR3 contains 14 residues. Germline V gives CDR1 MDHEN, CDR2 SYDVKM. Deletions cut 5 bases from V and 7 bases from J, with 15 bases between. CDR3 loop: CASSPQAGRQPQHF. CDR3 coding DNA: TGTGCCAGCAGTCCCCAAGCGGGCCGGCAGCCCCAGCATTTT.

The chain couples TRBV28 to TRBJ2-4; 10 bases map to TRBD2. The DNA matches TRBJ2-7 better at its end, which makes the J call doubtful. Germline V CDR1 and CDR2: MDHEN, SYDVKM. The CDR3 extends over 15 amino acids. This CDR3 is CASSPPTSGHYEQYF. For the CDR3, the DNA is TGTGCCAGCAGCCCTCCGACTAGCGGGCACTACGAGCAGTACTTC.

The V call is TRBV6-5, the J call TRBJ2-5; no firm D call. Judging by the DNA end, TRBJ2-7 fits better; the J call may be wrong. There are 12 residues in the CDR3. CDR1 and CDR2 (germline): MNHEY, SVGAGI. The CDR3 sequence: CASTSRRYEQYF. In DNA, the CDR3 is TGTGCCAGCACCTCACGTCGCTACGAGCAGTACTTC.

The rearrangement joins TRBV28 to TRBJ2-6; D unresolved. Trimming cost V 4 bases and J 0 bases, with 10 bases left between them. Germline-derived CDR1 and CDR2 are MDHEN and SYDVKM. The CDR3 spans 16 residues. The CDR3 loop is CASSSFGGSGANVLTF. The CDR3 nucleotides are TGTGCCAGCAGTTCCTTTGGTGGCTCTGGGGCCAACGTCCTGACTTTC.

This clonotype came up a few times. The chain recombines TRBV28 with TRBJ1-2; 7 bases align to TRBD1. The CDR3 totals 12 residues. Germline assignment: CDR1 MDHEN and CDR2 SYDVKM. V lost 6 bases to trimming and J lost 4 bases; unmatched junction nucleotides: 2. The CDR3 coding sequence is TGTGCCAGCAGCGGGACAGTCTATGGCTACACCTTC. It yields the protein CASSGTVYGYTF.

This chain uses TRBV6-5 with TRBJ2-3; possible D gene TRBD2, 5 bases. Germline-derived CDR1 and CDR2 are MNHEY and SVGAGI. Trimming took 5 bases from V and 5 from J, leaving 20 bases between them. This CDR3 is 16 amino acids long. The CDR3 here is CASSLRAFSEGDTQYF. DNA of the CDR3: TGTGCCAGCAGTCTCCGGGCGTTTTCCGAGGGAGATACGCAGTATTTT.

Notes on this clonotype: Because it lacks the conserved phenylalanine or tryptophan at the end, this CDR3 is likely a read error. The J gene is TRBJ2-2, the V gene TRBV12-3 or TRBV12-4, with a possible D match to TRBD2 (5 bases). V dropped 3 bases and J dropped 1 base, with 24 bases sitting between them. This CDR3 region has 20 residues. Written as DNA, the CDR3 is TGTGCCAGCAGTTTGAGTAGAGGGTTCCTAGAGTCGATGAACACCGGGGAGCTGTTTCTT. It specifies CASSLSRGFLESMNTGELFL.

The V gene is TRBV2, the J gene TRBJ2-7, with D tentatively TRBD1 (5 bases). CDR1 SNHLY and CDR2 FYNNEI come from the germline V gene. This CDR3 comprises 12 residues. V lost 7 bases, J lost 3 bases, and 10 bases lay in between. CDR3 residues: CASIGRDYEQYF. CDR3 nucleotides: TGTGCCAGCATTGGCAGGGACTACGAGCAGTACTTC.

This clonotype was seen just once. The rearrangement joins TRBV29-1 to TRBJ2-5; D is perhaps TRBD1 or TRBD2 (5 bases each). The ends were cut back, 6 bases at V and 11 bases at J, with 25 bases in the middle. The CDR3 contains 14 residues. Looked up from germline, CDR1 is SQVTM and CDR2 is ANQGSEA. CDR3 residues: CSVLGTPKDNEQYF. The CDR3 nucleotides read TGCAGCGTCCTCGGGACGCCGAAAGACAATGAGCAGTACTTC. Using reference TRBV29-1 and TRBJ2-5 for the parts outside the CDR3, the full variable domain is SAVISQKPSRDICQRGTSLTIQCQVDSQVTMMFWYRQQPGQSLTLIATANQGSEATYESGFVIDKFPISRPNLTFSTLTVSNMSPEDSSIYLCSVLGTPKDNEQYFGPGTRLLVL.

The chain has TRBV20-1 and TRBJ2-5; D might be TRBD1 (6 bases). The J call may be incorrect, as the DNA end agrees better with TRBJ2-7. CDR1 DFQATT and CDR2 SNEGSKA come from the germline V gene (reference sequence). The CDR3 has 18 residues. The CDR3 DNA sequence: TGCAGTGCTGCGAGGAAGGGGGTAACCAGGTTAAGGGTTTACGAGCAGTACTTC. Protein: CSAARKGVTRLRVYEQYF.

This clonotype has ten or more counts. The V and J genes are TRBV6-5 and TRBJ2-1; 8 nucleotides align to TRBD2. The CDR3 has 15 amino acids. V trimming: 2 bases; J trimming: 4 bases; junction bases outside the gene matches: 4. Germline V gene sequence: CDR1 MNHEY, CDR2 SVGAGI. CDR3 nucleotide sequence: TGTGCCAGCAGTTACAGCCCTAGCGGGTACAATGAGCAGTTCTTC. Protein product: CASSYSPSGYNEQFF.

This clonotype was counted a few times. The chain has TRBV29-1 and TRBJ2-7; D is perhaps TRBD1 (6 bases). Trimming took 6 bases from V and 6 from J, leaving 12 bases between them. The germline V gene encodes CDR1 SQVTM and CDR2 ANQGSEA. CDR3 size: 11 residues. DNA of the CDR3: TGCAGCGTCGGACAGCGTCCCGAGCAGTACTTC. It specifies CSVGQRPEQYF.

CDR3 sequence: CASSLGAGTGFGMNTEAFF. The DNA for the CDR3 is TGTGCCAGCAGCTTAGGAGCCGGTACAGGCTTTGGGATGAACACTGAAGCTTTCTTT. The V call is TRBV7-2, the J call TRBJ1-1, with D perhaps matching TRBD1 (5 bases). The V end was cut by 1 base, the J end by 0 bases, with 21 bases between. CDR3 size: 19 residues. Germline lookup yields CDR1 SGHTA and CDR2 FQGNSA.

This clonotype was picked up a small number of times. This chain links TRBV10-3 with TRBJ2-7; possibly TRBD2 for D (6 bases). Trimming took off 6 bases at V and 6 bases at J, with 21 bases between the two ends. Germline CDR1 is ENHRY and CDR2 is SYGVKD. The CDR3 spans 15 residues. The chain's CDR3 is CAISPSTDYWGEQYF. DNA for the CDR3: TGTGCCATCAGCCCGTCGACGGACTACTGGGGCGAGCAGTACTTC.

This chain links TRBV21-1 with TRBJ1-3; the tabulated D call, TRBD1, remains unverified against the DNA. TRBV21-1 is a pseudogene locus. The CDR3 has 15 amino acids. The CDR3, as DNA: TGTGCCAGCAGCAAGGACCGGGACACTGGAAACACCATATATTTT. It is translated as CASSKDRDTGNTIYF.

This rearrangement joins TRBV4-1 to TRBJ2-3, with TRBD1 as a possible D gene (6 bases). V was clipped by 8 bases and J by 3 bases, with 21 bases between them. The CDR3 loop spans 16 amino acids. Germline V lookup: CDR1 MGHRA, CDR2 YSYEKL. DNA of the CDR3: TGCGCCAGCGGCCCCCGAACAGGGTATAAGACAGATACGCAGTATTTT. Translation gives CASGPRTGYKTDTQYF.

This clonotype has only one observation. The rearrangement uses TRBV6-2 or TRBV6-3 and TRBJ1-4; unclear D gene. The germline gives CDR1 MNHEY, CDR2 SVGEGT. The CDR3 sequence is 12 residues long. The ends were cut back, 2 bases at V and 13 bases at J, with 11 bases in the middle. In nucleotides, the CDR3 is TGTGCCAGCAGTTACGACTCTCGCAGACTGTTTTTT. Translating gives CASSYDSRRLFF.

This clonotype was seen only a few times. The chain links TRBV20-1 to TRBJ2-5; TRBD2 agrees at 9 bases. Per germline, CDR1 DFQATT and CDR2 SNEGSKA (reference sequence). This CDR3 is 14 amino acids long. The ends lost 5 bases at V and 6 bases at J; junction bases unmatched: 10. CDR3 region: CSAFGTSRFQTQYF. The CDR3 region has the DNA TGCAGTGCTTTCGGGACTAGCCGTTTCCAGACCCAGTACTTC.

The table lists this clonotype with a few counts. The chain couples TRBV5-5 to TRBJ2-5; TRBD1 matches 7 bases. Germline V gene data show CDR1 as SGHKS and CDR2 as YYEKEE (reference sequence). Unmatched junction bases numbered 3, after V lost 1 base and J lost 0 bases. The CDR3 is made up of 15 amino acids. CDR3 region: CASSLTGVYQETQYF. CDR3 DNA sequence: TGTGCCAGCAGCTTGACAGGGGTGTACCAAGAGACCCAGTACTTC.

The chain recombines TRBV28 with TRBJ2-4; no firm D call. Germline loops: CDR1 MDHEN, CDR2 SYDVKM. The CDR3 contains 16 residues. Trimming stripped 4 bases from V and 3 bases from J, with 16 bases between. The CDR3: CASSWPTGRGKNIQYF. DNA of the CDR3: TGTGCCAGCAGTTGGCCTACCGGGCGAGGCAAAAACATTCAGTACTTC.

There are many counts of this clonotype. V usage is TRBV20-1 and J usage is TRBJ2-5; TRBD2 agrees at 15 bases. The CDR3 spans 13 residues. Unmatched junction bases numbered 0, after V lost 5 bases and J lost 5 bases. Per the germline V gene, CDR1 is DFQATT and CDR2 is SNEGSKA (reference sequence). The CDR3 DNA is TGCAGTGCTGGGACTAGCGGGAGGGAGACCCAGTACTTC. Residues: CSAGTSGRETQYF.

This clonotype has more than one count but fewer than ten. The J gene is TRBJ2-5, the V gene TRBV27; 10 nucleotides align to TRBD2. The CDR3 sequence is 18 residues long. In germline, CDR1 is MNHEY, CDR2 SMNVEV (reference sequence). Trimming at V came to 5 bases and at J to 5 bases, leaving 17 bases not matched to a gene. The CDR3: CASSPQVWLAGDGETQYF. DNA for the CDR3: TGTGCCAGCAGTCCCCAGGTGTGGCTAGCGGGAGACGGTGAGACCCAGTACTTC.

The chain has TRBV3-1 and TRBJ2-5; D perhaps matches TRBD1 (6 bases). This CDR3 contains 13 residues. The ends were cut back, 3 bases at V and 5 bases at J, with 10 bases in the middle. From germline, CDR1 is LGHDT and CDR2 YNNKEL (reference sequence). The CDR3 region is CASSQFQGETQYF. The CDR3 coding sequence is TGTGCCAGCAGCCAGTTCCAGGGGGAGACCCAGTACTTC.

V usage is TRBV7-2 and J usage is TRBJ2-7; D might be TRBD1 (6 bases). V lost 6 bases and J lost 5, with 11 bases in between. Germline V gives CDR1 SGHTA, CDR2 FQGNSA. The CDR3 covers 12 residues. The CDR3 sequence is CASRQGLHEQYF. For the CDR3, the DNA is TGTGCCAGCAGGCAGGGGTTACACGAGCAGTACTTC.

The CDR3 reads CASSVGVIQEETQYF. The CDR3 region has the DNA TGTGCCAGCAGCGTAGGAGTTATCCAGGAAGAGACCCAGTACTTC. This chain connects TRBV9 to TRBJ2-5; D is unclear. With 0 bases removed from V and 3 bases from J, the gap between germline ends came to 12 bases. The length of the CDR3 is 15 residues. Germline V gene lookup returns CDR1 SGDLS and CDR2 YYNGEE.

This clonotype has just a few counts. CDR3 in DNA: TGTGCCAGCTCACGGGCGAACTCCTACGAGCAGTACTTC. Residues: CASSRANSYEQYF. The chain is built from TRBV12-3 or TRBV12-4 and TRBJ2-7; D is uncertain. The CDR3 has 13 residues. Trimming left V 8 bases short and J 0 bases short, with 11 bases between.

This rearrangement joins TRBV6-5 to TRBJ2-7, with 7 bases lining up with TRBD1. CDR1 MNHEY and CDR2 SVGAGI come from the germline V gene. Unmatched junction bases numbered 13, after V lost 0 bases and J lost 2 bases. The length of the CDR3 is 18 residues. CDR3 DNA: TGTGCCAGCAGTTACTCAGCGTCCCAGACAGGGAACACCTACGAGCAGTACTTC. It is translated as CASSYSASQTGNTYEQYF.